The rows below give T cell receptor beta chains drawn from one sample of a study of shared clonotypes between healthy human individuals. Using immunoSEQ multiplex PCR, the repertoire was profiled, and TCRdb retains in-frame clones only, with some absent. The sample consists of about 2,500,000 clones, more than 80% of them appearing once. Material: naive CD4+ T cells sorted from blood. The receptors were sampled from a young man in good health. The CDR3 runs from the conserved cysteine through the conserved F or W. The D gene is left open where the match is weak. Not every row has a clone size; where given, it reads once, few, many or a size class.

TRBV5-8	TRBJ1-5	-	TRBD1	15	TGTGCCAGCAGTGACGGACAGGGCAGCAATCAGCCCCAGCATTTT	CASSDGQGSNQPQHF
TRBV7-2	TRBJ2-1	-	-	16	TGTGCCAGCAGCCAAGGGGGCAGGGAGGGCATCAATGAGCAGTTCTTC	CASSQGGREGINEQFF
TRBV6-5	TRBJ2-1	-	-	15	TGTGCCAGCAGTACAACTGGGGGAAGCTACAATGAGCAGTTCTTC	CASSTTGGSYNEQFF
TRBV2	TRBJ2-7	-	TRBD1	14	TGTGCCAGCAGCCGGGACAGGTACTCCTACGAGCAGTACTTC	CASSRDRYSYEQYF
TRBV6-5	TRBJ1-2	-	-	15	TGTGCCAGCAGTTACGAGGGGACTACTAACTATGGCTACACCTTC	CASSYEGTTNYGYTF
TRBV5-5	TRBJ1-5	-	-	17	TGTGCCAGCAGCTTGGGAGAGGGCTCCTATAGCAATCAGCCCCAGCATTTT	CASSLGEGSYSNQPQHF
TRBV9	TRBJ2-2	once	-	16	TGTGCCAGCAGCGTAGCCGGGACGGCGAACACCGGGGAGCTGTTTTTT	CASSVAGTANTGELFF
TRBV5-1	TRBJ1-1	-	-	15	TGCGCCAGCAGCTTTGAGTCCAGGCTGAACACTGAAGCTTTCTTT	CASSFESRLNTEAFF
TRBV10-3	TRBJ2-1	-	-	13	TGTGCCACGGTCGGGACGGCCTACAATGAGCAGTTCTTC	CATVGTAYNEQFF
TRBV7-2	TRBJ1-2	-	TRBD1	13	TGTGCCAGCAGCTCCGGGACAGGGAAAGGCTACACCTTC	CASSSGTGKGYTF
TRBV4-3	TRBJ2-2	once	TRBD1	15	TGCGCCAGCAGCCCGAGGACAGGCTACACCGGGGAGCTGTTTTTT	CASSPRTGYTGELFF
TRBV19	TRBJ2-3	-	TRBD2	14	TGTGCCAGTACCCGGCAAGCGGGAGCAGATACGCAGTATTTT	CASTRQAGADTQYF
TRBV6-5	TRBJ2-1	once	-	14	TGTGCCAGCAGCCAAGCCAGGGAAGACAATGAGCAGTTCTTC	CASSQAREDNEQFF
TRBV10-3	TRBJ2-3	-	TRBD2	18	TGTGCCATCAAGGATCCGGGACTAGCGGGAGTTTCGGGAGATACGCAGTATTTT	CAIKDPGLAGVSGDTQYF
TRBV18	TRBJ2-7	-	-	14	TGTGCCAGCTCACCCCTTGGGTATGACTACGAGCAGTACTTC	CASSPLGYDYEQYF
TRBV2	TRBJ2-2	once	TRBD2	17	TGTGCCAGCATCCAAGGAATCGGACTAGCGGGCACCGGGGAGCTGTTTTTT	CASIQGIGLAGTGELFF
TRBV25-1	TRBJ1-4	once	TRBD1	16	TGTGCCAGCAGAGAGACAGGGGCCGCAACTAATGAAAAACTGTTTTTT	CASRETGAATNEKLFF
TRBV4-1	TRBJ1-2	-	-	14	TGCGCCAGCAGCCAACGTCAGGGGACCTATGGCTACACCTTC	CASSQRQGTYGYTF
TRBV9	TRBJ2-3	-	TRBD2	16	TGTGCCAGCAACGGCGCCGGGACTAGCGCAGTAGATACGCAGTATTTT	CASNGAGTSAVDTQYF
TRBV11-2	TRBJ1-1	-	-	12	TGTGCCAGCAGCTTCGCATCTCCTGAAGCTTTCTTT	CASSFASPEAFF
TRBV19	TRBJ2-7	-	-	12	TGTGCCAGTAGTCCACAGGGTTACGAGCAGTACTTC	CASSPQGYEQYF
TRBV25-1	TRBJ2-6	-	-	15	TGTGCCAGCAGTGAATTTGCGGCTGGGGCCAACGTCCTGACTTTC	CASSEFAAGANVLTF
TRBV18	TRBJ1-5	-	TRBD1	14	TGTGCCAGCTCACCAGGGACAGCTGTAGGGCCCCAGCATTTT	CASSPGTAVGPQHF
TRBV25-1	TRBJ1-6	few	TRBD1	17	TGTGCCAGCAGTGAACACGGCAGGGGGGCTCCGAATTCACCCCTCCACTTT	CASSEHGRGAPNSPLHF
TRBV13	TRBJ2-3	-	-	15	TGTGCCAGCAGCTTTAGCGGCACTAGCACAGATACGCAGTATTTT	CASSFSGTSTDTQYF
TRBV13	TRBJ1-3	-	TRBD1	17	TGTGCCAGCACCCCCCACGGACAGGGCAGCTCTGGAAACACCATATATTTT	CASTPHGQGSSGNTIYF
TRBV28	TRBJ1-5	-	-	12	TGTGCCACCGGACAGATCAATCAGCCCCAGCATTTT	CATGQINQPQHF
TRBV27	TRBJ2-6	-	-	18	TGTGCCAGCAGTTTATTTGGTCAGGGGGGCTCTGGGGCCAACGTCCTGACTTTC	CASSLFGQGGSGANVLTF
TRBV4-2	TRBJ1-4	-	-	16	TGTGCCAGCAGCCAAGATGGACCACCGGTTAATGAAAAACTGTTTTTT	CASSQDGPPVNEKLFF
TRBV2	TRBJ2-5	-	TRBD2	16	TGTGCCAGCAGCCCCAGGACTAGCGGGGGGAAAGAGACCCAGTACTTC	CASSPRTSGGKETQYF
TRBV7-8	TRBJ2-2	-	-	14	TGTGCCAGCAGCTTCTGGCAGAACACCGGGGAGCTGTTTTTT	CASSFWQNTGELFF
TRBV6-6	TRBJ2-7	-	TRBD2	14	TGTGCCAGCAGTAGGACTAGCGGGGGAATGGAGCAGTACTTC	CASSRTSGGMEQYF
TRBV27	TRBJ1-4	-	-	15	TGTGCCAGCACGCCTCGGGGGGGCGTTAATGAAAAACTGTTTTTT	CASTPRGGVNEKLFF
TRBV19	TRBJ1-1	-	-	15	TGTGCCAGTAGTATCAGAGGCAACTTGAACACTGAAGCTTTCTTT	CASSIRGNLNTEAFF
TRBV11-2	TRBJ2-1	-	-	15	TGTGCCAGCAGCTTAGGGAGGGAGTCCTACAATGAGCAGTTCTTC	CASSLGRESYNEQFF
TRBV11-2	TRBJ1-2	-	TRBD1	16	TGTGCCAGCAGCTACATGACAGGGGTCGATCACTATGGCTACACCTTC	CASSYMTGVDHYGYTF
TRBV19	TRBJ1-3	-	-	14	TGTGCCAGTAGTCAGGACTACTCTGGAAACACCATATATTTT	CASSQDYSGNTIYF
TRBV5-4	TRBJ1-1	few	TRBD1	16	TGTGCCAGCAGCTTGGGCAGGGGGAGTATGAACACTGAAGCTTTCTTT	CASSLGRGSMNTEAFF
TRBV6-5	TRBJ1-1	-	TRBD1	12	TGTGCCAGCAGTTTTACAGGGGGAGCGTCTTTCTTT	CASSFTGGASFF
TRBV7-9	TRBJ2-3	-	TRBD1	16	TGTGCCAGCAGCTCCCTCAGACAGGGCCTGGCAGATACGCAGTATTTT	CASSSLRQGLADTQYF
TRBV28	TRBJ1-2	-	-	12	TGTGCCAGCAGTTTGGCGAAGTGGGGCTACACCTTC	CASSLAKWGYTF
TRBV18	TRBJ2-3	-	-	12	TGTGCCAGCTCACCTCAGATCCCCACGCAGTATTTT	CASSPQIPTQYF
TRBV7-6	TRBJ2-3	-	TRBD1	15	TGTGCCAGCAGAAGGGGACAGGGAATCACAGATACGCAGTATTTT	CASRRGQGITDTQYF
TRBV9	TRBJ2-5	-	-	14	TGTGCCAGCAGCGTAGGGACACTTAAAGAGACCCAGTACTTC	CASSVGTLKETQYF
TRBV2	TRBJ1-6	-	-	15	TGTGCCAGCAGCGAGTACGTGGGGCATAATTCACCCCTCCACTTT	CASSEYVGHNSPLHF
TRBV30	TRBJ1-5	-	-	14	TGTGCCTGGAGTGAGCAGGGTCTTTCTCAGCCCCAGCATTTT	CAWSEQGLSQPQHF
TRBV27	TRBJ2-3	once	-	15	TGTGCCAGCAGTTTTGACAGGAACCGTCCAGGTACGCAGTATTTT	CASSFDRNRPGTQYF
TRBV7-9	TRBJ2-7	once	-	14	TGTGCCAGCAGCTTTTCGGGACTTACTTACGAGCAGTACTTC	CASSFSGLTYEQYF
TRBV23-1	TRBJ2-2	-	TRBD1	15	TGCGCCAGCAGCGGGAAGACAGGGGACACCGGGGAGCTGTTTTTT	CASSGKTGDTGELFF
TRBV18	TRBJ2-1	-	-	14	TGTGCCAGCTCACCACAACAAGGAGGGAATGAGCAGTTCTTC	CASSPQQGGNEQFF
TRBV7-2	TRBJ2-5	-	-	13	TGTGCCAGCAGCTTATACTGGCAAGAGACCCAGTACTTC	CASSLYWQETQYF
TRBV28	TRBJ1-1	once	-	14	TGTGCCATCCAATGGGGGCGCCGGAACACTGAAGCTTTCTTT	CAIQWGRRNTEAFF
TRBV30	TRBJ1-6	-	-	12	TGTGCCTGGAGGGGCAATAATTCACCCCTCCACTTT	CAWRGNNSPLHF
TRBV2	TRBJ1-2	-	-	13	TGTGCCAGCAACGGGGAGCTAGGCTATGGCTACACCTTC	CASNGELGYGYTF